Listed below are T cell receptor beta chains from one sample, sequenced in a study of blood T cell repertoires in COVID-19. Assay used: immunoSEQ multiplex PCR; TCRdb lists only in-frame clones, some missing. The repertoire holds approximately 300,000 clones, with just under 90% as singletons. Sequencing used peripheral blood. The receptors shown here come from a woman aged 45-59 years with COVID-19, enrolled during active disease. CDR3s include the opening cysteine and the closing phenylalanine or tryptophan. A D gene is named only where the DNA matches it firmly. Clone size is shown for a subset of rows, as once, few, many or a class of expanded clone.

>NA|TRBD2|TRBV7-3|TRBJ2-3
TGTGCCAGCAGCTTAAACGGGGCTAGCGGGTTAGATACGCAGTATTTT
CASSLNGASGLDTQYF
>NA|TRBD2|TRBV6-2/TRBV6-3|TRBJ2-3
TGTGCCAGCAGTTACTCCCGTAGCGGGATGACGACAGATACGCAGTATTTT
CASSYSRSGMTTDTQYF
>NA|NA|TRBV3-1/TRBV3-2|TRBJ2-1
TGTGCCAGCAGCCAAGCATCGGGACTCGCGATCCGAAATGAGCAGTTCTTC
CASSQASGLAIRNEQFF
>NA|TRBD1|TRBV7-2|TRBJ2-7
TGTGCCAGCAGCTGGACGACAGGGTTTTCCTACGAGCAGTACTTC
CASSWTTGFSYEQYF
>NA|NA|TRBV5-1|TRBJ1-5
TGCGCCAGCAGCTTGGCAGGGGTCAATCAGCCCCAGCATTTT
CASSLAGVNQPQHF
>NA|NA|TRBV27|TRBJ2-6
TGTGCCAGCAGTTTAGTACAGGCTGCTTCTGGGGCCAACGTCCTGACTTTC
CASSLVQAASGANVLTF
>NA|TRBD1|TRBV27|TRBJ1-5
TGTGCCAGCAGTTCAGATTTGGGACAGCTCCGCGGCAATCAGCCCCAGCATTTT
CASSSDLGQLRGNQPQHF
>NA|TRBD1|TRBV5-4|TRBJ2-3
TGTGCCAGCAGCTTGGGACAGGGGCGCACAGATACGCAGTATTTT
CASSLGQGRTDTQYF
>NA|TRBD1|TRBV4-1|TRBJ1-4
TGCGCCAGCAGCCAACAAGGGACAGGGTCGGAAAAACTGTTTTTT
CASSQQGTGSEKLFF
>NA|NA|TRBV7-6|TRBJ2-1
TGTGCCAGCAGCTTACCCCAGGGCGGCAATGAGCAGTTCTTC
CASSLPQGGNEQFF
>NA|TRBD1|TRBV18|TRBJ1-1
TGTGCCAGCTCACCAGGGACAGGGGATACTGAAGCTTTCTTT
CASSPGTGDTEAFF
>NA|TRBD2|TRBV4-1|TRBJ2-1
TGCGCCAGCAGCCAAGAAACTAGCGGGAGGGCCCATGAGCAGTTCTTC
CASSQETSGRAHEQFF
>NA|TRBD2|TRBV19|TRBJ2-3
TGTGCCAGTACGGGGGGGCAGTTCACAGATACGCAGTATTTT
CASTGGQFTDTQYF
>NA|TRBD1|TRBV29-1|TRBJ2-2
TGCAGCGTTAGACAGGGGGCGCGGGGCACCGGGGAGCTGTTTTTT
CSVRQGARGTGELFF
>NA|TRBD2|TRBV3-1/TRBV3-2|TRBJ2-3
TGTGCCAGCAGCCAAGATCCCGGGGGGGCAGATACGCAGTATTTT
CASSQDPGGADTQYF
>once|NA|TRBV5-5|TRBJ1-1
TGTGCCAGCAGCTTGGGACAGGAAGCTTTCTTT
CASSLGQEAFF
>NA|NA|TRBV10-3|TRBJ2-3
TGTGCCATCAGTGAGAGTGGGAGTGGCACAGATACGCAGTATTTT
CAISESGSGTDTQYF
>NA|NA|TRBV5-1|TRBJ2-4
TGCGCCAGCAGCTCCCGGGGGTGGCCCTTAGCCAAAAACATTCAGTACTTC
CASSSRGWPLAKNIQYF
>NA|NA|TRBV5-4|TRBJ2-4
TGTGCCAGCAGCCACTCCGGAGGCCAGGGGGCCAAAAACATTCAGTACTTC
CASSHSGGQGAKNIQYF
>once|NA|TRBV15|TRBJ2-1
TGTGCCACCAGCAGAGATCCGGTTAGCTTCAATGAGCAGTTCTTC
CATSRDPVSFNEQFF
>NA|NA|TRBV7-2|TRBJ2-3
TGTGCCAGCAGCCCCGGGATCTATCGCGCGACAGATACGCAGTATTTT
CASSPGIYRATDTQYF
>NA|TRBD1|TRBV10-1|TRBJ2-1
TGCGCCAGCAGGAGGGACAGGGGAGTAAGGGCCTACAATGAGCAGTTCTTC
CASRRDRGVRAYNEQFF
>once|NA|TRBV19|TRBJ2-5
TGTGCCAGTAGTATAGACAGGTCCCCCCAGTACTTC
CASSIDRSPQYF
>few|NA|TRBV5-4|TRBJ2-7
TGTGCCAGCACCGGCGGGGACAGCCCCTACGAGCAGTACTTC
CASTGGDSPYEQYF
>once|TRBD2|TRBV18|TRBJ2-1
TGTGCCAGCTCACCCCCTAGCGGCTCCTACAATGAGCAGTTCTTC
CASSPPSGSYNEQFF
>NA|NA|TRBV7-9|TRBJ2-1
TGTGCCAGCAGCTTAGAGGGGAATGAGCAGTTCTTC
CASSLEGNEQFF
>NA|NA|TRBV4-2|TRBJ2-7
TGTGCCAGCAGCCAAGGCTTAGGGGGAATGGAGCAGTACTTC
CASSQGLGGMEQYF
>NA|NA|TRBV7-9|TRBJ1-6
TGTGCCAGCAGCTTAGGGCAGGGTTCACCCCTCCACTTT
CASSLGQGSPLHF